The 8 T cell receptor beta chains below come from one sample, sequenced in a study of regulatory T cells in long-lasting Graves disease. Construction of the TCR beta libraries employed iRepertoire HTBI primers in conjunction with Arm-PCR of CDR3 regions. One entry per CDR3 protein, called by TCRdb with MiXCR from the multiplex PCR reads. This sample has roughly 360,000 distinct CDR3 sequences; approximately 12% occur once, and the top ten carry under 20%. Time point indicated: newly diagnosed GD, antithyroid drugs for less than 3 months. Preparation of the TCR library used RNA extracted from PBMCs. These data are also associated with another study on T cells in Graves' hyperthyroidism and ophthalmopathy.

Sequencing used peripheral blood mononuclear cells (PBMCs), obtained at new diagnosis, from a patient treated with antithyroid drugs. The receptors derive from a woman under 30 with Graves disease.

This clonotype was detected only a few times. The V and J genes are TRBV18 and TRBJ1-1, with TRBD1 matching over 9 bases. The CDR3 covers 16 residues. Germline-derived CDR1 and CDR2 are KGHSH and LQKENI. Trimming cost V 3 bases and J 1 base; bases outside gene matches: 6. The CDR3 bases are TGTGCCAGCTCACCCCGGGACAGGGTTCGGAACACTGAAGCTTTCTTT. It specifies CASSPRDRVRNTEAFF.

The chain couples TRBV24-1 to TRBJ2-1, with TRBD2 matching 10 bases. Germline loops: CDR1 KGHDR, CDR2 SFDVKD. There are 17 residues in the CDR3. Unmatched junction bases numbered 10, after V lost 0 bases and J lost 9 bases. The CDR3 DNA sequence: TGTGCCACCAGTGATTTGCCTCTAGCGGGAGAGGAGGGTGAGCAGTTCTTC. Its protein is CATSDLPLAGEEGEQFF.

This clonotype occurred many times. The CDR3 reads CASSPGEPGPGELFF. In nucleotides, the CDR3 is TGTGCCAGCAGCCCGGGTGAGCCGGGCCCCGGGGAGCTGTTTTTT. The rearrangement joins TRBV7-3 to TRBJ2-2; the D is unclear. From germline, CDR1 is SGHTA and CDR2 FQGTGA. The CDR3 sequence is 15 residues long. The ends were cut back, 5 bases at V and 6 bases at J, with 16 bases in the middle.

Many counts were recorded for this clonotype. The CDR3 region is CASSQRQGSYEQYF. The CDR3 bases are TGTGCCAGCAGTCAAAGGCAGGGTTCCTACGAGCAGTACTTC. V and J are TRBV2 and TRBJ2-7, with D possibly TRBD1 on 5 matching bases. Trimming removed 5 bases at V and 1 base at J, with 12 bases between. Germline CDR1 reads SNHLY; CDR2 reads FYNNEI. There are 14 residues in the CDR3.

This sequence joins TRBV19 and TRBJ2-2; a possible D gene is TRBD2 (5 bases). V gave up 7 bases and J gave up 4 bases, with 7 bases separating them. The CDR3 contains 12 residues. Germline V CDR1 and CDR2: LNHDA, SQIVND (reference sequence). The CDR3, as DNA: TGTGCCAGTAAAGGGAGCACCGGGGAGCTGTTTTTT. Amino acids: CASKGSTGELFF.

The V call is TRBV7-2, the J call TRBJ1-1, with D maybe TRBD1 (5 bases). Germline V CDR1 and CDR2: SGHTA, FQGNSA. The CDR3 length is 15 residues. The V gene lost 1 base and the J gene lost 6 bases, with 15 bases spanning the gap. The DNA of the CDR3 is TGTGCCAGCAGCTTAGGAGGTTGGGGACCCTCTGAAGCTTTCTTT. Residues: CASSLGGWGPSEAFF.

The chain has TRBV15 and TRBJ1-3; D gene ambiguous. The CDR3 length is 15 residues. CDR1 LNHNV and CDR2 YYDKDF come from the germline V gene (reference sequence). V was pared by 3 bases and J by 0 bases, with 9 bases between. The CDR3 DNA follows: TGTGCCACCAGCAGGGTCCCGTCCTCTGGAAACACCATATATTTT. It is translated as CATSRVPSSGNTIYF.

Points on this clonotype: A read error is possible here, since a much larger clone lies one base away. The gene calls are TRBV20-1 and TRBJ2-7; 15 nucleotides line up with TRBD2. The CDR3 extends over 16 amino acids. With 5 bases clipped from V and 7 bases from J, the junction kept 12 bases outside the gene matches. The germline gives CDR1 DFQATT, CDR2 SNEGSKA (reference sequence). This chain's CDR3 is CSAPGLAGGPRDEQYF. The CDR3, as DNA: TGCAGTGCTCCAGGACTAGCGGGAGGGCCTCGGGATGAGCAGTACTTC.